The 23 T cell receptor beta chains below all came from one sample that was sequenced in a study of post-analysis software for immune sequencing data (dated by TCRdb to the mid-2010s). What the authors observed across the whole study: Significantly higher frequencies in patients than in controls were found for roughly 5 TRBV segments, including TRBV5-6, TRBV5-1 and TRBV20-1.

Libraries were built with PCR. Sequencing was carried out with an Illumina HiSeq 2500. To reduce PCR and sequencing biases, unique molecular identifiers were incorporated into the TCR beta cDNA libraries. In TCRdb, the public reads were trimmed at Q25 with fastp and aligned with MiXCR, with productive beta chains retained. Each entry is one CDR3 protein sequence, shown with its most common DNA and genes. The sample yields approximately 770,000 distinct CDR3 sequences; around 46% were counted once. The ten largest clones represent roughly 5.2% of the sample. No antigens are known for them. Sequencing was carried out using blood. All receptors come from a girl between 5 and 17 years old with multiple sclerosis.

The rearrangement links TRBV5-1 to TRBJ2-5; TRBD2 is a possible D gene (6 bases). Trimming took 4 bases from V and 5 from J, leaving 12 bases between them. The CDR3 has 13 amino acids. Per the germline V gene, CDR1 is SGHRS and CDR2 is YFSETQ. In nucleotides, the CDR3 is TGCGCCAGCAGCGGGGACTGGGAGGAGACCCAGTACTTC. It yields the protein CASSGDWEETQYF.

This rearrangement joins TRBV29-1 to TRBJ2-7; TRBD1 agrees at 7 bases. Germline lookup yields CDR1 SQVTM and CDR2 ANQGSEA. V lost 0 bases to trimming and J lost 9 bases; unmatched junction nucleotides: 5. CDR3 length: 12 residues. This CDR3 reads CSVEESRQGQYF. The CDR3 nucleotides read TGCAGCGTTGAAGAATCTCGACAGGGGCAGTACTTC.

Written as DNA, the CDR3 is TGCGCCAGCAGCCAGAACGAACCGGGACCAACACCCCTTATGAACACTGAAGCTTTCTTT. This gives the protein CASSQNEPGPTPLMNTEAFF. This chain links TRBV4-1 with TRBJ1-1; tentatively, D is TRBD1 (5 bases). CDR1 and CDR2 (germline): MGHRA, YSYEKL. The V and J ends lost 3 bases and 0 bases respectively, with 26 bases between them. The CDR3 is 20 residues long.

This clonotype was observed a few times. V usage is TRBV5-1 and J usage is TRBJ2-7; 7 bases are shared with TRBD1. The V gene's germline CDR1 is SGHRS and CDR2 YFSETQ. This CDR3 contains 14 residues. Trimming at V came to 6 bases and at J to 2 bases, leaving 8 bases not matched to a gene. CDR3 protein: CASKFSTGAYEQYF. The CDR3 coding sequence is TGCGCCAGCAAGTTTTCAACAGGGGCCTACGAGCAGTACTTC.

A few counts support this clonotype. The genes are TRBV10-3 and TRBJ1-6; D is possibly TRBD1 (6 bases). The CDR3 runs to 16 residues. With 3 bases removed from V and 7 bases from J, the gap between germline ends came to 16 bases. Germline V gene lookup returns CDR1 ENHRY and CDR2 SYGVKD. The CDR3 DNA follows: TGTGCCATCAGTGATGGAGACAGGTGGATCAATTCACCCCTCCACTTT. Its translation: CAISDGDRWINSPLHF.

The rearrangement joins TRBV7-3 to TRBJ2-1; no clear D. V dropped 0 bases and J dropped 10 bases, with 7 bases sitting between them. The germline V gene encodes CDR1 SGHTA and CDR2 FQGTGA. This CDR3 is built from 12 residues. DNA of the CDR3: TGTGCCAGCAGCTTAACAGGCGCCGAGCAGTTCTTC. Translating it yields CASSLTGAEQFF.

V and J are TRBV29-1 and TRBJ2-3; 8 bases are shared with TRBD2. The V segment lost 6 bases and the J segment 3 bases; nucleotides outside the gene matches: 11. Germline V gene sequence: CDR1 SQVTM, CDR2 ANQGSEA. CDR3 length equals 15 residues. CDR3 sequence (DNA): TGCAGCGTCGCCCGACTAACGGGAGGGACAGATACGCAGTATTTT. This encodes CSVARLTGGTDTQYF.

The V and J genes are TRBV29-1 and TRBJ2-5; maybe TRBD1 (5 bases). The CDR3 loop spans 16 amino acids. V lost 1 base and J lost 0, with 15 bases in between. Germline values: CDR1 SQVTM, CDR2 ANQGSEA. The CDR3 region is CSVEGGRTKDQETQYF. DNA of the CDR3: TGCAGCGTTGAAGGAGGCCGGACAAAAGACCAAGAGACCCAGTACTTC.

The gene calls are TRBV12-3 or TRBV12-4 and TRBJ1-2; 9 bases map to TRBD1. V was clipped by 6 bases and J by 8 bases; unmatched bases: 10. The CDR3 has 14 residues. CDR3 sequence (DNA): TGTGCCAGCAGACCCCGGGACAGGGACCGGGGCTACACCTTC. This translates into CASRPRDRDRGYTF.

CDR3 nucleotides: TGCGCCAGCAGCCAAGAACGGGTCACCGGGGAGCTGTTTTTT. As protein: CASSQERVTGELFF. The chain has TRBV4-1 and TRBJ2-2; D call uncertain. Trimming removed 0 bases from V and 4 bases from J, with 6 bases in between. The V gene's germline CDR1 is MGHRA and CDR2 YSYEKL. This CDR3 is built from 14 residues.

The rearrangement joins TRBV28 to TRBJ2-1, with D possibly being TRBD1 (5 bases). Trimming took off 5 bases at V and 4 bases at J, with 12 bases between the two ends. The CDR3 spans 14 residues. CDR1 and CDR2 (germline): MDHEN, SYDVKM. The chain's CDR3 is CASSPFQGYNEQFF. The CDR3 DNA follows: TGTGCCAGCAGTCCGTTCCAGGGATACAATGAGCAGTTCTTC.

This clonotype was observed a single time. The chain employs TRBV24-1 and TRBJ1-2; D gene uncertain. The CDR3 length is 13 residues. V lost 2 bases and J 2 bases, leaving 5 bases between the germline ends. Germline lookup yields CDR1 KGHDR and CDR2 SFDVKD. The CDR3 loop reads CATSDSGNYGYTF. The CDR3 coding sequence is TGTGCCACCAGTGATTCGGGGAACTATGGCTACACCTTC.

With respect to this clonotype: Being one base from a much bigger clone, this may be a read error. The chain employs TRBV10-3 and TRBJ1-2; D remains ambiguous. Germline CDR1 ENHRY, CDR2 SYGVKD. The CDR3 consists of 13 residues. In DNA form, the CDR3 reads TGTGCCATCAGTGAGGAGGCTAACTATGGCTGCACCTTC. Its protein product is CAISEEANYGCTF.

V is TRBV25-1 and J is TRBJ1-1, with a weak D call TRBD1 (5 bases). The germline V gene encodes CDR1 MGHDK and CDR2 SYGVNS. V was cut by 6 bases and J by 4 bases, with 12 bases left in between. There are 13 residues in the CDR3. The CDR3 coding sequence is TGTGCCAGCAGGGGGACCGGGACCACTGAAGCTTTCTTT. It encodes CASRGTGTTEAFF.

The rearrangement links TRBV5-1 to TRBJ1-2, with a possible D match to TRBD1 (6 bases). The CDR3 covers 15 residues. Germline CDR1 is SGHRS and CDR2 is YFSETQ. V was cut by 4 bases and J by 5 bases, with 18 bases left in between. The CDR3 sequence: CASSTQGVSGYGYTF. The CDR3 DNA follows: TGCGCCAGCAGCACACAGGGAGTTTCTGGTTATGGCTACACCTTC.

The J gene is TRBJ2-3, the V gene TRBV6-5; 13 nucleotides line up with TRBD2. Per the germline V gene, CDR1 is MNHEY and CDR2 is SVGAGI. The CDR3 sequence is 16 residues long. V gave up 5 bases and J gave up 2 bases; unmatched junction bases: 4. CDR3 amino acids: CASSRGLAGDTDTQYF. The CDR3 DNA sequence: TGTGCCAGCAGTAGAGGACTAGCGGGAGACACAGATACGCAGTATTTT.

This clonotype was seen only a few times. V and J are TRBV6-6 and TRBJ2-3; 9 positions match TRBD1. The CDR3 covers 15 residues. CDR1 and CDR2 (germline): MNHNY, SVGAGI (reference sequence). V gave up 6 bases and J gave up 4 bases; unmatched junction bases: 8. The CDR3 DNA reads TGTGCCAGCAGGGGGGGGACAGGGTATCCAGATACGCAGTATTTT. It encodes CASRGGTGYPDTQYF.

This clonotype was counted only a few times. The chain is built from TRBV12-3 or TRBV12-4 and TRBJ2-4; D gene uncertain. The assigned J gene may be wrong: the sequence end matches TRBJ2-7 better. CDR3 size: 14 residues. The CDR3 sequence is CASSLTPGSYEQYF. In DNA form, the CDR3 reads TGTGCCAGCAGTCTTACACCGGGTTCCTACGAGCAGTACTTC.

This clonotype has a handful of counts. The chain couples TRBV18 to TRBJ2-7; maybe TRBD1 (5 bases). Germline V gene sequence: CDR1 KGHSH, CDR2 LQKENI. Between the trimmed V and J ends, which lost 6 bases and 6 bases, there was a span of 24 bases. The CDR3 covers 16 residues. In DNA form, the CDR3 reads TGTGCCAGCTCGAGGAAACCGAGGACACTCTCGGGCGAGCAGTACTTC. It yields the protein CASSRKPRTLSGEQYF.

This clonotype came up a few times. The chain employs TRBV28 and TRBJ2-1; weak D call: TRBD2 (5 bases). V lost 8 bases to trimming and J lost 9 bases, with 14 bases between them. Germline values: CDR1 MDHEN, CDR2 SYDVKM. The CDR3 loop spans 12 amino acids. CDR3 region: CASGSLGAEQFF. In DNA, the CDR3 is TGTGCCAGCGGCTCTTTGGGAGCTGAGCAGTTCTTC.

The sample holds a few counts of this clonotype. This chain links TRBV5-1 with TRBJ2-7, with unresolved D. The germline gives CDR1 SGHRS, CDR2 YFSETQ. This CDR3 spans 14 amino acids. V lost 1 base and J 2 bases, leaving 10 bases between the germline ends. The CDR3 DNA is TGCGCCAGCAGCTTGAGCCAGACCACCTACGAGCAGTACTTC. The encoded protein is CASSLSQTTYEQYF.

This clonotype was seen a few times. The rearrangement uses TRBV29-1 and TRBJ2-1; possible D gene TRBD2, 6 bases. The CDR3 has 14 residues. Trimming left V 2 bases short and J 4 bases short, with 12 bases between. From germline, CDR1 is SQVTM and CDR2 ANQGSEA. The CDR3 coding sequence is TGCAGCGTTGAAATCGGGGACTTTTACAATGAGCAGTTCTTC. Protein product: CSVEIGDFYNEQFF.

This clonotype was seen a single time. The rearrangement uses TRBV12-3 or TRBV12-4 and TRBJ2-3; D gene ambiguous. There are 10 residues in the CDR3. Trimming left V 10 bases short and J 2 bases short, with 4 bases between. The CDR3 DNA follows: TGTGCCATCCACACAGATACGCAGTATTTT. Its translation is CAIHTDTQYF.